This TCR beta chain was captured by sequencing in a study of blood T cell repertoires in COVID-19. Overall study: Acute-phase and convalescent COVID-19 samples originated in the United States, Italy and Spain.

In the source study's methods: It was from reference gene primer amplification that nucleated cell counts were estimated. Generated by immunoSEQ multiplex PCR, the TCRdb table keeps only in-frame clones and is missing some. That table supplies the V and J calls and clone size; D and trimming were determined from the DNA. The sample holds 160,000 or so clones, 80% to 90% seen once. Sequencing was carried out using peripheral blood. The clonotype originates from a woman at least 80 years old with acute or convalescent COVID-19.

The CDR3 nucleotides read TGTGCCAGCACCCCTAGCGGGGGGGCCTGGAATACGCAGTATTTT. Translating gives CASTPSGGAWNTQYF. This chain joins TRBV6-5 and TRBJ2-3, with 12 bases aligning to TRBD2. CDR3 length: 15 amino acids. The V gene's germline CDR1 is MNHEY and CDR2 SVGAGI. V gave up 7 bases and J gave up 7 bases; unmatched junction bases: 9.